This TCR beta chain is drawn from a study of CD8+CD57+ T cells in acquired aplastic anemia. Study summary: Sorting CD4+ and CD8+ cells gave DNA averaging approximately 2.9 ug. Study-level results: Patients were compared with controls for CD8+ Simpson's diversity, and no significant difference emerged.

Note on this clonotype: No antigen is known for it.

Genomic DNA templated the TCR beta VDJ and CDR3 profiling. One entry per CDR3 protein, called by TCRdb with MiXCR from the reads. The sample lists around 190,000 distinct CDR3 sequences, approximately 48% seen once, with 10% to 15% in the top ten. Patients chosen for sequencing had shown CD8+CD57+ cell expansion by flow cytometry. Prior therapy had not been administered to any patient at the time of blood sampling. The sample consisted of sorted CD4+, CD8+, or CD8+CD57+ T cells (not recorded which) from PBMCs. This sequence was found in a human donor with aplastic anemia.

CDR3 sequence (DNA): TGCGCCAGCAGTGTCCAGGGGCGCGGCTACACCTTC. Protein sequence: CASSVQGRGYTF. The chain is built from TRBV10-2 and TRBJ1-2, with a tentative D call TRBD1 (6 bases). With 4 bases removed from V and 8 bases from J, the gap between germline ends came to 11 bases. CDR1 and CDR2 from the germline V gene are WSHSY and SAAADI. The CDR3 consists of 12 residues.